The 21 T cell receptor beta chains given below trace back to one sample, sequenced in a study of T cells in Graves' hyperthyroidism and ophthalmopathy. Authors of the study amplified TCR beta CDR3 regions from RNA transcripts. The HTBI primer set drove a first-round RT-PCR of the TCR CDR3. TCRdb re-called the multiplex PCR reads through MiXCR, storing one row per CDR3 protein. The sample holds about 560,000 distinct CDR3 sequences, roughly a sixth seen once. Sequencing input: blood. All receptors derive from a woman in her late teens or twenties with Graves' hyperthyroidism.

This clonotype was seen ten or more times. This chain links TRBV6-1 with TRBJ2-7; 8 bases agree with TRBD1. J was trimmed by 0 bases and V by 6 bases; bases with no gene match: 4. Germline V gives CDR1 MNHNS, CDR2 SASEGT. The CDR3 covers 14 residues. The chain's CDR3 is CASSKQGASYEQYF. The CDR3 nucleotides read TGTGCCAGCAGCAAGCAGGGGGCCTCCTACGAGCAGTACTTC.

Here the CDR3 DNA reads TGTGCTAGTGGCCCTGGACTAGCGGGAGGGAATGAGCAGTTCTTC. It translates to CASGPGLAGGNEQFF. The genes are TRBV12-5 and TRBJ2-1, with 15 bases that match TRBD2. The CDR3 contains 15 residues. CDR1 and CDR2 (germline): LGHNT, FRNRAP. V lost 6 bases and J lost 7; bases outside the gene matches: 4. The variable domain in full, with the rest retrieved from reference TRBV12-5 and TRBJ2-1, is DARVTQTPRHKVTEMGQEVTMRCQPILGHNTVFWYRQTMMQGLELLAYFRNRAPLDDSGMPKDRFSAEMPDATLATLKIQPSEPRDSAVYFCASGPGLAGGNEQFFGPGTRLTVL.

Many counts were recorded for this clonotype. The V gene is TRBV30, the J gene TRBJ1-1; no definite D call. The germline V gene encodes CDR1 GTSNPN and CDR2 SVGIG (reference sequence). Trimming shortened V by 3 bases and J by 0 bases, and 2 bases separated the two germline ends. The CDR3 is 11 residues long. The CDR3 loop is CAWRLNTEAFF. In DNA, the CDR3 is TGTGCCTGGAGGTTGAACACTGAAGCTTTCTTT.

This clonotype has more than one count but fewer than ten. This may stem from a read error, because a much larger clone lies one nucleotide away. The chain is built from TRBV11-3 and TRBJ1-1; D perhaps matches TRBD1 (6 bases). The V and J ends lost 4 bases and 7 bases respectively, with 19 bases between them. Germline V lookup: CDR1 SGHNT, CDR2 YENEEA. This CDR3 is 15 amino acids long. The CDR3 is CASSSDLSGGDEAFF. In DNA, the CDR3 is TGTGCCAGCAGCTCAGACCTGAGCGGGGGCGATGAAGCTTTCTTT.

This clonotype was seen a few times. CDR3 coding DNA: TGCGCCAGCAGTGAGCCCCGGGGAGAAGGAGAGACCCAGTACTTC. It specifies CASSEPRGEGETQYF. The chain joins TRBV10-2 to TRBJ2-5; D might be TRBD2 (5 bases). V shed 2 bases and J shed 4 bases, with 14 bases lying between them. This CDR3 region has 15 residues. Germline loops: CDR1 WSHSY, CDR2 SAAADI.

The rearrangement uses TRBV6-2 or TRBV6-3 and TRBJ2-2; D ambiguous. This CDR3 is 10 amino acids long. Trimming left V 9 bases short and J 6 bases short, with 5 bases between. Germline values: CDR1 MNHEY, CDR2 SVGEGT. CDR3 DNA sequence: TGTGCCAGTGGGGCCGGGGAGCTGTTTTTT. Translating gives CASGAGELFF.

The chain couples TRBV20-1 to TRBJ1-5; the D gene is possibly TRBD1 (5 bases). The CDR3 spans 14 residues. Germline lookup yields CDR1 DFQATT and CDR2 SNEGSKA (reference sequence). Trimming stripped 0 bases from V and 2 bases from J, with 8 bases between. CDR3 region: CSARDGGGNQPQHF. In DNA, the CDR3 is TGCAGTGCTAGAGATGGGGGGGGCAATCAGCCCCAGCATTTT.

In its sample, this clonotype was seen once. V usage is TRBV5-6 and J usage is TRBJ1-2; D may be TRBD1 (5 bases). CDR3 length: 12 amino acids. Germline values: CDR1 SGHDT, CDR2 YYEEEE. Trimming stripped 4 bases from V and 4 bases from J, with 8 bases between. This CDR3 reads CASSGGVYGYTF. In DNA form, the CDR3 reads TGTGCCAGCAGCGGGGGAGTCTATGGCTACACCTTC. The complete variable domain, with remaining parts taken from reference TRBV5-6 and TRBJ1-2, reads DAGVTQSPTHLIKTRGQQVTLRCSPKSGHDTVSWYQQALGQGPQFIFQYYEEEERQRGNFPDRFSGHQFPNYSSELNVNALLLGDSALYLCASSGGVYGYTFGSGTRLTVV.

There are a few counts of this clonotype. This chain connects TRBV7-2 to TRBJ2-1; perhaps TRBD2 as D (6 bases). The V end was cut by 4 bases, the J end by 7 bases, with 17 bases between. Germline CDR1 reads SGHTA; CDR2 reads FQGNSA. The CDR3 is made up of 15 amino acids. CDR3 in amino acids: CASSSGGIGGNEQFF. The DNA of the CDR3 is TGTGCCAGCAGCTCGGGCGGGATAGGAGGGAATGAGCAGTTCTTC. Based on the CDR3 plus reference TRBV7-2 and TRBJ2-1, the full variable domain is GAGVSQSPSNKVTEKGKDVELRCDPISGHTALYWYRQSLGQGLEFLIYFQGNSAPDKSGLPSDRFSAERTGGSVSTLTIQRTQQEDSAVYLCASSSGGIGGNEQFFGPGTRLTVL.

The chain links TRBV7-9 to TRBJ2-4, with TRBD2 as a possible D gene (5 bases). CDR1 and CDR2 (germline): SEHNR, FQNEAQ (reference sequence). The germline V and J ends were trimmed by 1 base and 3 bases, with 13 bases remaining between them. The CDR3 is 16 residues long. In nucleotides, the CDR3 is TGTGCCAGCAGCTTAGTTGGCCCTGAGGGCAAAAACATTCAGTACTTC. Translating gives CASSLVGPEGKNIQYF.

This clonotype was observed many times. The rearrangement joins TRBV12-3 or TRBV12-4 to TRBJ2-7; D may be TRBD2 (6 bases). The CDR3 runs 14 residues. Trimming left V 5 bases short and J 3 bases short, with 14 bases between. The CDR3 here is CASSRGTRVYEQYF. For the CDR3, the DNA is TGTGCCAGCAGTCGAGGGACTCGAGTCTACGAGCAGTACTTC.

This clonotype appeared many times. This chain joins TRBV3-1 and TRBJ2-3; no reliable D call. The CDR3 has 14 amino acids. Trimming stripped 1 base from V and 1 base from J, with 6 bases between. Germline V gene lookup returns CDR1 LGHDT and CDR2 YNNKEL (reference sequence). The CDR3 DNA sequence: TGTGCCAGCAGCCAAGGTACTGGCACAGATACGCAGTATTTT. This codes for CASSQGTGTDTQYF.

In this sample, this clonotype turned up a few times. The chain has TRBV5-1 and TRBJ2-3, with TRBD2 matching 13 bases. Unmatched junction bases numbered 8, after V lost 3 bases and J lost 7 bases. The CDR3 loop spans 16 amino acids. CDR1 and CDR2 from the germline V gene are SGHRS and YFSETQ. The CDR3 protein is CASSSQLAGGPNTQYF. CDR3 bases: TGCGCCAGCAGCTCCCAACTAGCGGGAGGGCCAAATACGCAGTATTTT.

This clonotype was counted many times. The rearrangement uses TRBV5-1 and TRBJ2-2; D remains unclear. CDR3 length: 13 residues. Trimming stripped 0 bases from V and 7 bases from J, with 7 bases between. Germline values: CDR1 SGHRS, CDR2 YFSETQ. The CDR3 is CASSLAEGGELFF. The CDR3 DNA follows: TGCGCCAGCAGCTTGGCCGAAGGCGGGGAGCTGTTTTTT.

This clonotype occurred a few times. The chain links TRBV25-1 to TRBJ2-1; D may be TRBD2 (6 bases). Germline loops: CDR1 MGHDK, CDR2 SYGVNS. V was clipped by 1 base and J by 7 bases, with 20 bases between them. This CDR3 spans 17 amino acids. In nucleotides, the CDR3 is TGTGCCAGCAGTGAATGGGAGGAGGGAGGCCCTTTGAATGAGCAGTTCTTC. This sequence encodes CASSEWEEGGPLNEQFF. Looking up the rest from reference TRBV25-1 and TRBJ2-1 gives the full variable domain: EADIYQTPRYLVIGTGKKITLECSQTMGHDKMYWYQQDPGMELHLIHYSYGVNSTEKGDLSSESTVSRIRTEHFPLTLESARPSHTSQYLCASSEWEEGGPLNEQFFGPGTRLTVL.

The chain uses TRBV6-1 and TRBJ1-5, with D possibly matching TRBD1 (5 bases). Germline CDR1 is MNHNS and CDR2 is SASEGT. Trimming removed 0 bases at V and 5 bases at J, with 8 bases between. The CDR3 spans 14 residues. This CDR3 is CASSEAEGHQPQHF. Written as DNA, the CDR3 is TGTGCCAGCAGTGAAGCAGAGGGGCATCAGCCCCAGCATTTT.

This clonotype was seen repeatedly, ten times or more. This sequence joins TRBV2 and TRBJ2-1, with a tentative D call TRBD2 (5 bases). Trimming removed 5 bases from V and 0 bases from J, with 14 bases in between. CDR1 is SNHLY, CDR2 FYNNEI, per germline. CDR3 size: 16 residues. The CDR3 sequence: CASSSGRGSSYNEQFF. CDR3 nucleotides: TGTGCCAGCAGTTCCGGACGGGGTAGCTCCTACAATGAGCAGTTCTTC.

Only a few counts were recorded for this clonotype. The V call is TRBV14, the J call TRBJ2-3; 9 nucleotides line up with TRBD2. The CDR3 covers 16 residues. J gave up 1 base and V 5 bases, and 7 bases lay outside the gene matches. Germline CDR1 is SGHDN and CDR2 is FVKESK. The CDR3 DNA reads TGTGCCAGCAGCATTCTTAGCGGGAGAGGCACAGATACGCAGTATTTT. It translates to CASSILSGRGTDTQYF. Drawing the rest from reference TRBV14 and TRBJ2-3, the complete variable domain is EAGVTQFPSHSVIEKGQTVTLRCDPISGHDNLYWYRRVMGKEIKFLLHFVKESKQDESGMPNNRFLAERTGGTYSTLKVQPAELEDSGVYFCASSILSGRGTDTQYFGPGTRLTVL.

This chain joins TRBV5-4 and TRBJ1-5; possibly TRBD1 for D (5 bases). Germline assignment: CDR1 SGHNT and CDR2 YYREEE (reference sequence). Trimming cost V 3 bases and J 3 bases, with 13 bases left between them. This CDR3 is 15 amino acids long. CDR3 bases: TGTGCCAGCAGCTCGGGGGGAGGCTTCAATCAGCCCCAGCATTTT. Amino acids: CASSSGGGFNQPQHF.

This clonotype has just a few counts. V usage is TRBV20-1 and J usage is TRBJ2-1; 9 positions match TRBD2. This CDR3 is 14 amino acids long. The V segment lost 6 bases and the J segment 3 bases; nucleotides outside the gene matches: 6. Germline loops: CDR1 DFQATT, CDR2 SNEGSKA (reference sequence). As DNA, the CDR3 is TGCAGTGCGACTGAGCGGGGGGTCTACAATGAGCAGTTCTTC. This codes for CSATERGVYNEQFF.

This clonotype was detected many times. The chain is built from TRBV12-3 or TRBV12-4 and TRBJ1-1; perhaps TRBD1 as D (5 bases). The CDR3 sequence is 12 residues long. Trimming removed 4 bases at V and 8 bases at J, with 11 bases between. The CDR3 bases are TGTGCCAGCAGTTGGGGACGGAGAGAAGCTTTCTTT. Translated: CASSWGRREAFF.